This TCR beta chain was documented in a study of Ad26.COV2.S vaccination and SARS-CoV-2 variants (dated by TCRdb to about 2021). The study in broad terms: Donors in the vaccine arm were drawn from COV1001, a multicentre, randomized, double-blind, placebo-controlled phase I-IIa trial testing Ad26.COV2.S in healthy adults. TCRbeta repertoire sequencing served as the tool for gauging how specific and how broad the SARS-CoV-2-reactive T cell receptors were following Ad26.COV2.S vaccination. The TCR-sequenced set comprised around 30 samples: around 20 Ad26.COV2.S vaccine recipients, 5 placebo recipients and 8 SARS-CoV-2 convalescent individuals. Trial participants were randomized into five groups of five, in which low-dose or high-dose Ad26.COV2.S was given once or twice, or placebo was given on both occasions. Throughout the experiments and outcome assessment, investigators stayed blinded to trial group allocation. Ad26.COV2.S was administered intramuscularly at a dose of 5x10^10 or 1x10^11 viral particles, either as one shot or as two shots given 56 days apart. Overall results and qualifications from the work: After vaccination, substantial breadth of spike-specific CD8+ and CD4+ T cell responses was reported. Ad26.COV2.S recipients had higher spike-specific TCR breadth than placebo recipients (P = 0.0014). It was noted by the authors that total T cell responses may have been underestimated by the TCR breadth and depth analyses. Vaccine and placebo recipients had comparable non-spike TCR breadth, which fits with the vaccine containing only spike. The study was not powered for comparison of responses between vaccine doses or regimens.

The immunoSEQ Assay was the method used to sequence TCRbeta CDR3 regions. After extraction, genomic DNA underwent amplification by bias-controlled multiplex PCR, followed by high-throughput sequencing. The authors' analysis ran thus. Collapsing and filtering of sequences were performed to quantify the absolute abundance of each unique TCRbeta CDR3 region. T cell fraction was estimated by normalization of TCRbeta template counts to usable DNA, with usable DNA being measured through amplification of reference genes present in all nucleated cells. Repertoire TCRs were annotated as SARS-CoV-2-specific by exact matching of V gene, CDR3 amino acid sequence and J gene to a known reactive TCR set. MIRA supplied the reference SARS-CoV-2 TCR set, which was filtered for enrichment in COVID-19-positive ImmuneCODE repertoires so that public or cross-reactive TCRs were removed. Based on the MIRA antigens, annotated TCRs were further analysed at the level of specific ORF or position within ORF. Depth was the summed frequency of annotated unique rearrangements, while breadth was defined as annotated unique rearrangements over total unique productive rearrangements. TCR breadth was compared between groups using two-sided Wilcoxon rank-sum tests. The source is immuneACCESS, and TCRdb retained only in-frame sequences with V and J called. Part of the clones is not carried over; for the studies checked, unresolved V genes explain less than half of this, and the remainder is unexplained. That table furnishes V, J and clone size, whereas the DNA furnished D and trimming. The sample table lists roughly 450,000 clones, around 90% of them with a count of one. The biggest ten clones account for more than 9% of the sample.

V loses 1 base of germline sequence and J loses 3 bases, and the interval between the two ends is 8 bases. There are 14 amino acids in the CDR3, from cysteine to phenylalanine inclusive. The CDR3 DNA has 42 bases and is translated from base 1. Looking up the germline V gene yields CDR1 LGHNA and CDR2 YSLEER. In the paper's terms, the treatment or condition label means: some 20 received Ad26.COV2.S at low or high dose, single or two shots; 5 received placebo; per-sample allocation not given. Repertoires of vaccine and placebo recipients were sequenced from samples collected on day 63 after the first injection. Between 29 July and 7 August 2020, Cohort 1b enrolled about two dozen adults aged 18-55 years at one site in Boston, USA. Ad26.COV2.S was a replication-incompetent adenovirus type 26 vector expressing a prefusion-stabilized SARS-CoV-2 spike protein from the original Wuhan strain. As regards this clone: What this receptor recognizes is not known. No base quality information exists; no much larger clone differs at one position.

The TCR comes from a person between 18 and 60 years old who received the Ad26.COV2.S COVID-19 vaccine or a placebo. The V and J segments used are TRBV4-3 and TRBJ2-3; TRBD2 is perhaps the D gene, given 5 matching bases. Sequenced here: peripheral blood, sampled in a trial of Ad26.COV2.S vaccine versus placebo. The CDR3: CASSQGVATDTQYF. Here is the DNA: TGCGCCAGCAGCCAAGGAGTAGCGACAGATACGCAGTATTTT.